This note documents a single TCR beta chain sequence. Every PCR was spiked with synthetic TCR analog templates. Data came from immunoSEQ multiplex PCR; TCRdb stores just in-frame clones and leaves some out. The sample lists fewer than 90,000 clones; under 95% were seen once. CDR1 and CDR2 (germline): MGHDK, SYGVNS. The CDR3 loop spans 14 amino acids. V was cut by 1 base and J by 4 bases, with 7 bases left in between. The entry originates in a study of PD-L1 blockade in urothelial cancer. Study summary: Blood analysis occurred 3 weeks (second dose) and 6 weeks after treatment start. A median around 140,000 T cells were found in blood samples.

This sample's time point: peripheral blood 6 weeks after treatment start. Sampling of each patient yielded between 1 and 8 specimens, collected pretreatment and on-treatment. The sample here was PBMCs, taken around atezolizumab (anti-PD-L1) treatment. The chain joins TRBV25-1 to TRBJ2-2; D unclear. This TCR was recovered from an elderly woman with urothelial cancer. The CDR3, as DNA: TGTGCCAGCAGTGAATTTCCACTCACCGGGGAGCTGTTTTTT. Protein sequence: CASSEFPLTGELFF.